These 2 T cell receptor beta chains share one sample of origin, sequenced in a study of Ad26.COV2.S vaccination and SARS-CoV-2 variants. This sample's treatment: 15 to 20 received Ad26.COV2.S at low or high dose, single or two shots; roughly 5 received placebo; per-sample allocation not given. Sampling took place 63 days after the first vaccine or placebo injection. TCRdb's table, derived via immunoSEQ multiplex PCR, lists solely in-frame clones and lacks some. The sample contains over 400,000 clones, around 93% of which appear only once. The specimen comprised peripheral blood, sampled in a trial of Ad26.COV2.S vaccine versus placebo. Receptors originate from a person aged 18-65 years who received the Ad26.COV2.S COVID-19 vaccine or a placebo.

V usage is TRBV10-3 and J usage is TRBJ2-3, with 12 bases that match TRBD2. The CDR3 sequence is 16 residues long. Germline CDR1 ENHRY, CDR2 SYGVKD. V shed 2 bases and J 5 bases; nucleotides not matched to a gene: 5. This CDR3 is CAISEHLAGGQDTQYF. The DNA for the CDR3 is TGTGCCATCAGTGAGCACCTAGCGGGGGGGCAAGATACGCAGTATTTT.

The chain has TRBV7-9 and TRBJ1-2, with D maybe TRBD1 (5 bases). The CDR3 is 13 residues long. Trimming removed 7 bases at V and 4 bases at J, with 13 bases between. Germline V gene data show CDR1 as SEHNR and CDR2 as FQNEAQ (reference sequence). The CDR3 DNA follows: TGTGCCAGCACCATGGCAGGGACCTATGGCTACACCTTC. Translating gives CASTMAGTYGYTF.